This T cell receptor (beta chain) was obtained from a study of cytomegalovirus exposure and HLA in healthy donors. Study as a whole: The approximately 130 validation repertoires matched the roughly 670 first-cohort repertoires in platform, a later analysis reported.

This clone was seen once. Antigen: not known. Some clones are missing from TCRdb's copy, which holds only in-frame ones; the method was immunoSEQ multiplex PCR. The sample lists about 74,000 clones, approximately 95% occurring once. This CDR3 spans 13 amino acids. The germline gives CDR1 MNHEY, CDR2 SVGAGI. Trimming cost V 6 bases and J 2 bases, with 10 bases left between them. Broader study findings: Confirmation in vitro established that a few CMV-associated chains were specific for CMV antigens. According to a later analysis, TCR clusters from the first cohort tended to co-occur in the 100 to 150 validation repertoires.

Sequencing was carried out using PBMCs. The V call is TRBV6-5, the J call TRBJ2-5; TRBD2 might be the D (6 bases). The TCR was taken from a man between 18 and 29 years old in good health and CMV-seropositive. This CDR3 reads CASSLGGQETQYF. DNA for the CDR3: TGTGCCAGCAGCCTGGGGGGACAAGAGACCCAGTACTTC.